The 21 T cell receptor beta chains reported below all come from one sample, sequenced in a study of shared T cell receptors in the human thymus (dated by TCRdb to about 2021). The receptor library was made with the immunoSEQ multiplex PCR assay. The clones in this table, taken by TCRdb from immuneACCESS, are in-frame only. Not every clone is retained; where verified, under half of the shortfall comes from an unresolved V gene, and the cause of the rest is unknown. The sample table records around 67,000 clones; roughly 95% of these occur just once. About 0.033% of the sample is held by the ten biggest clonotypes. Sequenced input: thymocytes. These TCRs come from a human donor.

The genes are TRBV4-1 and TRBJ2-2, with D uncertain. CDR1 is MGHRA and CDR2 is YSYEKL in the germline V gene. The CDR3 is 17 residues long. Trimming removed 0 bases at V and 5 bases at J, with 16 bases between. CDR3 coding DNA: TGCGCCAGCAGCCAAGAAGGGATACCAATAGGGACCGGGGAGCTGTTTTTT. The encoded protein is CASSQEGIPIGTGELFF.

The chain joins TRBV7-6 to TRBJ1-6; 8 nucleotides match TRBD1. Germline CDR1 SGHVS, CDR2 FNYEAQ. V was pared by 5 bases and J by 7 bases, with 10 bases of the junction left unmatched. The CDR3 has 16 amino acids. In DNA form, the CDR3 reads TGTGCCAGCAGCCCGGACAGGGCGGCCTTCAATTCACCCCTCCACTTT. Its translation: CASSPDRAAFNSPLHF.

The chain joins TRBV15 to TRBJ2-3; 7 bases are shared with TRBD2. The CDR3 covers 14 residues. In germline, CDR1 is LNHNV, CDR2 YYDKDF (reference sequence). The trim removed 9 bases at V and 10 bases at J, leaving 16 bases unmatched. This CDR3 is CATGRTGGLRAQYF. In nucleotides, the CDR3 is TGTGCCACAGGGAGGACGGGGGGTCTTAGGGCGCAGTATTTT.

The chain employs TRBV4-3 and TRBJ2-5; D perhaps matches TRBD2 (7 bases). Germline values: CDR1 LGHNA, CDR2 YSLEER. CDR3 size: 18 residues. With 0 bases removed from V and 0 bases from J, the gap between germline ends came to 17 bases. CDR3 residues: CASSQEGRERDNQETQYF. The CDR3 nucleotides read TGCGCCAGCAGCCAAGAGGGGAGGGAGAGGGACAACCAAGAGACCCAGTACTTC.

This rearrangement joins TRBV23-1 to TRBJ2-1, with D unclear. TRBV23-1 carries the ORF label, with uncertain function. This CDR3 has 16 residues. The V gene lost 2 bases and the J gene lost 3 bases, with 14 bases spanning the gap. As DNA, the CDR3 is TGCGCCAGCAGTCAAAACCATGGGGATCGCTACAATGAGCAGTTCTTC. The encoded protein is CASSQNHGDRYNEQFF.

This chain uses TRBV5-1 with TRBJ1-2; D is ambiguous. Trimming took off 0 bases at V and 6 bases at J, with 6 bases between the two ends. The germline V gene has CDR1 SGHRS and CDR2 YFSETQ. The CDR3 length is 12 residues. DNA for the CDR3: TGCGCCAGCAGCTTGGTGGGTAATGGCTACACCTTC. Translation: CASSLVGNGYTF.

V is TRBV11-3 and J is TRBJ2-1; 14 bases are a match to TRBD2. V shed 4 bases, J shed 6 bases, and the junction held 2 bases outside the gene matches. The germline V gene encodes CDR1 SGHNT and CDR2 YENEEA. This CDR3 comprises 15 residues. The CDR3 reads CASSSGTSGSNEQFF. The CDR3 DNA reads TGTGCCAGCAGCTCCGGGACTAGCGGGAGCAATGAGCAGTTCTTC.

This rearrangement joins TRBV10-1 to TRBJ1-5, with a tentative D call TRBD1 (6 bases). The CDR3 has 14 amino acids. V dropped 8 bases and J dropped 0 bases, with 11 bases sitting between them. The germline CDR1 and CDR2 sequences are WNHNN and SYGVQD (reference sequence). The DNA of the CDR3 is TGCGCCAGCGATGGGACAAATAGCAATCAGCCCCAGCATTTT. Translating gives CASDGTNSNQPQHF.

The rearrangement links TRBV7-9 to TRBJ2-1; 7 nucleotides agree with TRBD1. V lost 5 bases, J lost 1 base, and 11 bases stayed unmatched. Germline assignment: CDR1 SEHNR and CDR2 FQNEAQ (reference sequence). The CDR3 has 17 amino acids. CDR3 in amino acids: CASSPEKTTGSYNEQFF. CDR3 nucleotide sequence: TGTGCCAGCAGCCCAGAGAAAACGACAGGGTCCTACAATGAGCAGTTCTTC.

This chain uses TRBV5-6 with TRBJ2-4; 8 positions match TRBD1. This CDR3 contains 14 residues. The trim removed 2 bases at V and 6 bases at J, leaving 4 bases unmatched. Germline loops: CDR1 SGHDT, CDR2 YYEEEE. This CDR3 is CASSFDRGPNIQYF. In DNA, the CDR3 is TGTGCCAGCAGCTTTGACAGGGGTCCAAACATTCAGTACTTC.

V usage is TRBV7-2 and J usage is TRBJ2-2, with D possibly matching TRBD2 (6 bases). There are 16 residues in the CDR3. Trimming took 5 bases from V and 3 from J, leaving 16 bases between them. Germline V CDR1 and CDR2: SGHTA, FQGNSA. The CDR3 is CASSRGKNQHTGELFF. CDR3 coding DNA: TGTGCCAGCAGCCGCGGGAAAAATCAGCACACCGGGGAGCTGTTTTTT.

CDR3 sequence: CASSRTELFGGYTF. In DNA, the CDR3 is TGTGCCAGCAGTCGGACCGAGTTGTTCGGTGGCTACACCTTC. The chain is built from TRBV7-9 and TRBJ1-2, with D unresolved. The V end was cut by 6 bases, the J end by 7 bases, with 18 bases between. The CDR3 is 14 amino acids. Germline V gene lookup returns CDR1 SEHNR and CDR2 FQNEAQ (reference sequence).

The genes are TRBV28 and TRBJ1-5; weak D call: TRBD1 (5 bases). Germline V gene sequence: CDR1 MDHEN, CDR2 SYDVKM. Trimming took off 7 bases at V and 5 bases at J, with 18 bases between the two ends. The CDR3 has 15 residues. CDR3 nucleotide sequence: TGTGCCAGCACCCCAGGGCTTAGCCTGGATCAGCCCCAGCATTTT. The encoded protein is CASTPGLSLDQPQHF.

V usage is TRBV4-1 and J usage is TRBJ2-1; 9 bases fit TRBD2. J was trimmed by 8 bases and V by 0 bases; bases with no gene match: 8. CDR3 length: 16 amino acids. CDR1 is MGHRA, CDR2 YSYEKL, per germline. The DNA for the CDR3 is TGCGCCAGCAGCCAAGATTTCGCGGGGGGGCTTGATGAGCAGTTCTTC. Protein: CASSQDFAGGLDEQFF.

V usage is TRBV6-5 and J usage is TRBJ2-2; 8 bases fit TRBD1. This CDR3 is 15 amino acids long. Germline CDR1 MNHEY, CDR2 SVGAGI. The trim removed 7 bases at V and 2 bases at J, leaving 6 bases unmatched. The CDR3 DNA is TGTGCCAGCACCGGGACAGGCGTTAACACCGGGGAGCTGTTTTTT. It yields the protein CASTGTGVNTGELFF.

The gene calls are TRBV9 and TRBJ1-2, with 9 bases fitting TRBD1. J lost 4 bases, V lost 3 bases, and 4 bases had no gene match. The CDR3 has 14 residues. Looked up from germline, CDR1 is SGDLS and CDR2 is YYNGEE. In DNA, the CDR3 is TGTGCCAGCAGCGACCGGGACAGGGCCTATGGCTACACCTTC. Amino acid sequence: CASSDRDRAYGYTF.

The chain recombines TRBV18 with TRBJ2-4; D gene ambiguous. Germline CDR1 and CDR2: KGHSH and LQKENI. The CDR3 contains 17 residues. Deletions cut 1 base from V and 0 bases from J, with 13 bases between. CDR3 protein: CASSPQDKPLAKNIQYF. CDR3 DNA: TGTGCCAGCTCACCACAGGATAAGCCCCTAGCCAAAAACATTCAGTACTTC.

The chain links TRBV7-8 to TRBJ2-7; possibly TRBD2 for D (7 bases). CDR1 is SGHVS and CDR2 is FQNEAQ in the germline V gene. The ends were cut back, 4 bases at V and 4 bases at J, with 17 bases in the middle. This CDR3 is 15 amino acids long. The CDR3 sequence: CASSSRAGAPYEQYF. As DNA, the CDR3 is TGTGCCAGCAGCTCTAGGGCGGGGGCCCCGTACGAGCAGTACTTC. Full variable domain (outside the CDR3, taken from reference TRBV7-8 and TRBJ2-7): GAGVSQSPRYKVAKRGQDVALRCDPISGHVSLFWYQQALGQGPEFLTYFQNEAQLDKSGLPSDRFFAERPEGSVSTLKIQRTQQEDSAVYLCASSSRAGAPYEQYFGPGTRLTVT.

The chain combines TRBV11-2 with TRBJ1-2, with 10 bases identical to TRBD1. From germline, CDR1 is SGHAT and CDR2 FQNNGV. Trimming removed 4 bases from V and 2 bases from J; junction bases left unmatched: 7. CDR3 length equals 16 residues. The CDR3 reads CASSCRTGGSNYGYTF. CDR3 in DNA: TGTGCCAGCAGCTGTCGGACAGGGGGTTCGAACTATGGCTACACCTTC. Complete variable domain (other parts from reference TRBV11-2 and TRBJ1-2): EAGVAQSPRYKIIEKRQSVAFWCNPISGHATLYWYQQILGQGPKLLIQFQNNGVVDDSQLPKDRFSAERLKGVDSTLKIQPAKLEDSAVYLCASSCRTGGSNYGYTFGSGTRLTVV.

The DNA of the CDR3 is TGTGCCAGCAGCTTGGTTCATCCCCGTAGATTGACTGAAGCTTTCTTT. Its translation is CASSLVHPRRLTEAFF. The V and J genes are TRBV5-4 and TRBJ1-1; no definite D call. The V end was cut by 0 bases, the J end by 5 bases, with 17 bases between. Germline V gene lookup returns CDR1 SGHNT and CDR2 YYREEE (reference sequence). CDR3 size: 16 residues. The full variable domain, with the rest looked up from reference TRBV5-4 and TRBJ1-1, is ETGVTQSPTHLIKTRGQQVTLRCSSQSGHNTVSWYQQALGQGPQFIFQYYREEENGRGNFPPRFSGLQFPNYSSELNVNALELDDSALYLCASSLVHPRRLTEAFFGQGTRLTVV.

The chain uses TRBV18 and TRBJ2-3, with D tentatively TRBD1 (6 bases). Germline V gene sequence: CDR1 KGHSH, CDR2 LQKENI. V lost 4 bases and J lost 1, with 12 bases in between. CDR3 length: 15 residues. The CDR3 DNA reads as TGTGCCAGCTCACGTGACAGGCCGGGCACAGATACGCAGTATTTT. Protein sequence: CASSRDRPGTDTQYF.